The next 8 T cell receptor beta chains were all read from a single sample in a study of CD8 T cells in ankylosing spondylitis. In TCRdb, the 5' RACE reads were re-called with MiXCR into one record per CDR3 protein. In the table there are 150,000 to 200,000 distinct CDR3 sequences, around 10% of which are singletons. Specimen: blood, either unsorted or a sorted T cell fraction (not recorded which). The receptor set was obtained from a male donor with ankylosing spondylitis or in good health (not recorded which).

The chain joins TRBV7-8 to TRBJ1-1; weak D call: TRBD1 (5 bases). The germline gives CDR1 SGHVS, CDR2 FQNEAQ. V was pared by 3 bases and J by 1 base, with 12 bases between. There are 15 residues in the CDR3. As DNA, the CDR3 is TGTGCCAGCAGCTTTTCGGGACGGAGGAACACTGAAGCTTTCTTT. Residues: CASSFSGRRNTEAFF.

This clonotype was found many times. The V call is TRBV20-1, the J call TRBJ2-4; no reliable D call. Germline V CDR1 and CDR2: DFQATT, SNEGSKA (reference sequence). The CDR3 has 14 residues. V dropped 3 bases and J dropped 0 bases, with 9 bases sitting between them. CDR3 DNA sequence: TGCAGTGCTAGGGATAGGCTAGCCAAAAACATTCAGTACTTC. It is translated as CSARDRLAKNIQYF.

This clonotype was recorded many times. This chain connects TRBV6-1 to TRBJ2-7, with 7 bases matching TRBD1. After removal of 6 bases from V and 3 bases from J, the junction contained 14 bases not matched to a gene. Germline V lookup: CDR1 MNHNS, CDR2 SASEGT. There are 16 residues in the CDR3. Written as DNA, the CDR3 is TGTGCCAGCAGAAGAGGACAGGAAAGTCCGAACTACGAGCAGTACTTC. This gives the protein CASRRGQESPNYEQYF.

This clonotype has only a few counts. The chain uses TRBV7-9 and TRBJ1-1, with 10 nucleotides matching TRBD1. Germline CDR1 reads SEHNR; CDR2 reads FQNEAQ (reference sequence). V shed 5 bases, J shed 2 bases, and the junction held 11 bases outside the gene matches. CDR3 length: 17 amino acids. The CDR3 DNA sequence: TGTGCCAGCAGCATTATACATAGACAGGGGGCAAACACTGAAGCTTTCTTT. This sequence encodes CASSIIHRQGANTEAFF.

In its sample, this clonotype was seen many times. This rearrangement joins TRBV6-5 to TRBJ1-1, with D uncertain. Per germline, CDR1 MNHEY and CDR2 SVGAGI. Between the trimmed V and J ends, which lost 7 bases and 5 bases, there was a span of 5 bases. The CDR3 is 10 amino acids. The CDR3 DNA follows: TGTGCCAGCACTGCAACTGAAGCTTTCTTT. It specifies CASTATEAFF.

On this clonotype itself: Germline is not matched at one junction end, which may reflect a read error. The CDR3 sequence: CVSSPGRPFNQPQHF. The DNA of the CDR3 is TGTGTCAGCAGCCCGGGACGGCCTTTTAATCAGCCCCAGCATTTT. The chain recombines TRBV12-3 or TRBV12-4 with TRBJ1-5; TRBD1 is a possible D gene (5 bases). The CDR3 sequence is 15 residues long.

This clonotype has a count of ten or more. The V and J genes are TRBV3-1 and TRBJ2-2; 8 bases fit TRBD2. J was trimmed by 4 bases and V by 4 bases; bases with no gene match: 5. The length of the CDR3 is 15 residues. The germline V gene has CDR1 LGHDT and CDR2 YNNKEL (reference sequence). The CDR3 DNA reads TGTGCCAGCAGCCCCCAACGGGAGGGCACCGGGGAGCTGTTTTTT. Its protein product is CASSPQREGTGELFF.

This chain links TRBV4-2 with TRBJ2-1; the match to TRBD2 covers 9 bases. With V trimmed by 0 bases and J by 3 bases, 9 bases remained unmatched. CDR3 size: 18 residues. Germline V CDR1 and CDR2: LGHNA, YNFKEQ. Here the CDR3 reads CASSQEGGIAGDYNEQFF. The CDR3 DNA is TGTGCCAGCAGCCAAGAAGGTGGGATAGCGGGAGACTACAATGAGCAGTTCTTC.